This T cell receptor (beta chain) appears in the sequencing data of a study of blood T cell repertoires in COVID-19. CDR1 and CDR2 (germline): SQVTM, ANQGSEA. The CDR3 totals 12 residues. Deletions cut 3 bases from V and 3 bases from J, with 9 bases between. Measured with immunoSEQ multiplex PCR; TCRdb has only the in-frame clones, and not every one. Of about 140,000 clones listed, roughly 84% are singletons. The V and J genes are TRBV29-1 and TRBJ2-7, with a weak D call TRBD1 (6 bases). Sequenced sample: peripheral blood. This TCR came from a human donor in a cohort sampled during active COVID-19. The CDR3 sequence is CSVELQGYEQYF. The DNA for the CDR3 is TGCAGCGTTGAGCTACAGGGCTACGAGCAGTACTTC.